This T cell receptor (beta chain) comes out of a study of T cell changes during pregnancy in multiple sclerosis. This table comes from immunoSEQ multiplex PCR, and its TCRdb copy is limited to in-frame clones, with some not included. The data show about 38,000 clones, with more than 90% seen just once and around 10% held by the top ten. The germline V gene encodes CDR1 MNHEY and CDR2 SVGAGI. This CDR3 has 15 residues. V was pared by 6 bases and J by 3 bases, with 18 bases between. The starting material was CD8+ T cells from peripheral blood mononuclear cells, obtained after pregnancy. The sequence was collected from a female donor with multiple sclerosis, enrolled in a pregnancy study. This chain connects TRBV6-5 to TRBJ2-7; no firm D call. CDR3 loop: CASRWFEKTGYEQYF. As DNA, the CDR3 is TGTGCCAGCAGATGGTTCGAGAAGACTGGCTACGAGCAGTACTTC.